This T cell receptor (beta chain) was captured by sequencing in a study of PD-L1 blockade in urothelial cancer. Looking at the study overall: Blood analyses occurred 3 weeks (second dose) and 6 weeks post treatment start.

Assay: immunoSEQ multiplex PCR; the TCRdb copy retains only in-frame clones and omits some. The table lists about 88,000 clones, roughly 90% of them singletons, with roughly 9.4% in the top ten. Patients' cancers were locally advanced or metastatic urothelial carcinomas. Every patient provided from 1 to 8 samples, collected pretreatment and on-treatment. Note on this clone: Antigen: not known.

Trimming removed 5 bases at V and 1 base at J, with 8 bases between. The CDR3 consists of 14 residues. CDR1 and CDR2 from the germline V gene are SGHTA and FQGTGA. Whole-study findings and limits: Better survival was forecast by a pretreatment blood TCR clonality below the median.

V usage is TRBV7-3 and J usage is TRBJ2-2; D is unresolved. The source material was PBMCs, sampled around atezolizumab (anti-PD-L1) treatment. The sequence derives from a man aged 60 to 75 with urothelial cancer. CDR3 region: CASSQSLNTGELFF. DNA of the CDR3: TGTGCCAGCAGCCAATCACTGAACACCGGGGAGCTGTTTTTT.